This T cell receptor beta chain was recorded in a study of T cells in women clearing cervical HPV infection. Study-level background: Cases were women with histologically confirmed HPV16-related CIN3 or worse, including a couple of invasive cancers. Study-level findings and limits: CIN3+ cases had significantly higher TCR richness than controls; evenness did not differ. Combining TCR richness with V gene abundances gave approximately 0.8 AUC.

Germline loops: CDR1 LNHDA, CDR2 SQIVND (reference sequence). Trimming took off 4 bases at V and 6 bases at J, with 24 bases between the two ends. This CDR3 region has 17 residues. In the case of this clone: The antigen is not known. The read finishes 3 residues shy of the CDR3 end, and the germline J gene is used to complete it.

The assay was immunoSEQ multiplex PCR, and TCRdb's table has in-frame clones only and misses some. This sample's table has 30,000 or so clones. Each participant carried one incident cervical HPV16 infection only. The source of this sequence is a woman aged 18-70 years with a cervical HPV16 infection that either progressed to CIN3+ or cleared (not recorded which). Sequences were obtained from blood buffy coat. This chain joins TRBV19 and TRBJ1-2; D remains unclear. The CDR3 sequence is CASSNGRLAVGKNGYTF. Incomplete CDR3 DNA: TGTGCCAGTAGTAACGGCCGCCTAGCCGTCGGAAAAAATGGC.